These 10 T cell receptor beta chains share one sample of origin, sequenced in a study of blood T cell repertoires in COVID-19. Profiling relied on immunoSEQ multiplex PCR, and the TCRdb table lists in-frame clones only, not all of them. The sample includes some 170,000 clones, 87% seen only once; the top ten take 1.6%. Sequencing used peripheral blood. These TCRs come from a woman aged 45-65 years with acute or convalescent COVID-19.

The rearrangement links TRBV24-1 to TRBJ2-7, with unresolved D. Germline CDR1 KGHDR, CDR2 SFDVKD. The CDR3 contains 9 residues. The V end was cut by 12 bases, the J end by 12 bases, with 14 bases between. CDR3 amino acids: CAVETSGYF. The CDR3 DNA reads TGTGCCGTAGAGACAAGTGGGTACTTC.

V is TRBV4-2 and J is TRBJ2-7; 14 bases align to TRBD2. From germline, CDR1 is LGHNA and CDR2 YNFKEQ. This CDR3 is 16 amino acids long. The junction had 10 bases not matched to a gene; V was cut back by 5 bases and J by 7 bases. The CDR3 DNA sequence: TGTGCCAGCAGCGCTCGACTAGCGGGGGGGCTTAAGGAGCAGTACTTC. Protein product: CASSARLAGGLKEQYF.

This clone is a singleton in its sample. This chain uses TRBV5-1 with TRBJ1-6; TRBD1 aligns across 7 bases. Germline V gives CDR1 SGHRS, CDR2 YFSETQ. This CDR3 contains 15 residues. V trimming: 6 bases; J trimming: 5 bases; junction bases outside the gene matches: 8. CDR3: CASTLDRMNNSPLHF. Here the CDR3 DNA reads TGCGCCAGCACCCTGGACAGGATGAATAATTCACCCCTCCACTTT.

The chain uses TRBV18 and TRBJ1-1; D not resolved. V gave up 3 bases and J gave up 4 bases, with 12 bases separating them. Germline lookup yields CDR1 KGHSH and CDR2 LQKENI. The CDR3 is 14 residues long. CDR3 nucleotide sequence: TGTGCCAGCTCACCCCCGGCCTCGGGCACTGAAGCTTTCTTT. Translating it yields CASSPPASGTEAFF.

This chain links TRBV18 with TRBJ1-2; no reliable D call. V was clipped by 0 bases and J by 1 base, with 6 bases between them. This CDR3 spans 14 amino acids. Germline V CDR1 and CDR2: KGHSH, LQKENI. The CDR3 DNA follows: TGTGCCAGCTCACCACCGGCCGTTAACTATGGCTACACCTTC. Encoded protein: CASSPPAVNYGYTF.

The chain employs TRBV11-2 and TRBJ2-6, with TRBD1 identical over 9 bases. Per the germline V gene, CDR1 is SGHAT and CDR2 is FQNNGV. V lost 8 bases, J lost 2 bases, and 4 bases stayed unmatched. The length of the CDR3 is 15 residues. CDR3 sequence (DNA): TGTGCCAGCGGGACAGGGCAGGCTGGGGCCAACGTCCTGACTTTC. Its translation is CASGTGQAGANVLTF.

V is TRBV21-1 and J is TRBJ1-6; the table calls TRBD1, which could not be checked here. TRBV21-1 counts as a pseudogene. This CDR3 region has 18 residues. The CDR3 reads CASSKAGRGTRNNSPLHF. The CDR3 bases are TGTGCCAGCAGCAAAGCGGGCAGGGGGACTCGAAATAATTCACCCCTCCACTTT.

The J gene is TRBJ1-3, the V gene TRBV6-5; 9 nucleotides align to TRBD1. Germline assignment: CDR1 MNHEY and CDR2 SVGAGI. V lost 4 bases, J lost 7 bases, and 11 bases stayed unmatched. The CDR3 loop spans 16 amino acids. CDR3 nucleotides: TGTGCCAGCAGTTTGAAGACAGGGGGTAGTTTCAACACCATATATTTT. Its translation: CASSLKTGGSFNTIYF.

The chain has TRBV7-9 and TRBJ2-7; D unclear. V lost 5 bases and J lost 2, with 16 bases in between. CDR1 is SEHNR, CDR2 FQNEAQ, per germline (reference sequence). The length of the CDR3 is 15 residues. For the CDR3, the DNA is TGTGCCAGCAGCCCATTGATCCGAGCGACCTACGAGCAGTACTTC. Translating gives CASSPLIRATYEQYF.

This clone appeared once. The chain couples TRBV19 to TRBJ1-2; D remains unclear. This CDR3 region has 12 residues. CDR1 and CDR2 from the germline V gene are LNHDA and SQIVND (reference sequence). With 3 bases removed from V and 5 bases from J, the gap between germline ends came to 7 bases. The CDR3 nucleotides read TGTGCCAGTAGTATGGCCGATTATGGCTACACCTTC. The encoded protein is CASSMADYGYTF.